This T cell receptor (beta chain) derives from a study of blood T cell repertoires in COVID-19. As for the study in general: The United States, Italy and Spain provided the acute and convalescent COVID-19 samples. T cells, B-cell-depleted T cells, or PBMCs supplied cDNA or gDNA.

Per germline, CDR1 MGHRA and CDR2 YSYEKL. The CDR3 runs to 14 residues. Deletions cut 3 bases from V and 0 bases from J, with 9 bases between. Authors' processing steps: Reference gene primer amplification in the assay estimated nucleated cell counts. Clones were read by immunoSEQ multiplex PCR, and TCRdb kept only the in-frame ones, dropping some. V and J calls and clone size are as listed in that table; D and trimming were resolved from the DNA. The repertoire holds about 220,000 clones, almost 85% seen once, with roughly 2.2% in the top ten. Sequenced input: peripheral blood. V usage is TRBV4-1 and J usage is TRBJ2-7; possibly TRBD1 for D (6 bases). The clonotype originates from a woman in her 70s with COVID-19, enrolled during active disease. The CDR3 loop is CASSQDSFSYEQYF. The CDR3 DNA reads TGCGCCAGCAGCCAGGACAGCTTCTCCTACGAGCAGTACTTC.